This passage covers 27 T cell receptor beta chains from one sample sequenced in a study of blood T cells in healthy people across ages (dated by TCRdb to between 2014 and 2017). The library was built by means of 5' RACE. The instrument was an Illumina HiSeq 2500. A second 7 to 11 cycle PCR used a sample-barcoded 5' primer and a J-beta primer mix. TCRdb trimmed the raw reads at Q25, called clones with MiXCR and kept productive beta chains. Rows matching on CDR3 protein sequence are summarized as one entry with the most common DNA and genes. Present in this sample are roughly 1,300,000 distinct CDR3 sequences, approximately 59% of which were seen just once. Under 8.5% of the sample comes from the top ten. The sample consisted of blood. These receptors were obtained from a man younger than 30 in good health.

The CDR3: CASSQGDRDPLPYNEQFF. The CDR3 region has the DNA TGCGCCAGCAGCCAAGGGGACAGGGATCCGTTACCCTACAATGAGCAGTTCTTC. The chain is built from TRBV4-3 and TRBJ2-1; 9 bases line up with TRBD1. V trimming: 1 base; J trimming: 2 bases; junction bases outside the gene matches: 9. This CDR3 contains 18 residues. Per germline, CDR1 LGHNA and CDR2 YSLEER.

The gene calls are TRBV20-1 and TRBJ2-5; D call uncertain. The J call may be mistaken, given a closer DNA end match to TRBJ2-7. The germline gives CDR1 DFQATT, CDR2 SNEGSKA (reference sequence). The CDR3 is 14 residues long. CDR3 in DNA: TGCAGTGCTAGAGATCTTTCTCAAACCTACGAGCAGTACTTC. Amino acids: CSARDLSQTYEQYF.

The gene calls are TRBV12-3 or TRBV12-4 and TRBJ2-1; D possibly corresponds to TRBD2 (6 bases). The CDR3 has 13 residues. V lost 5 bases and J lost 8, with 13 bases in between. CDR3 sequence: CASSPETSYEQFF. As DNA, the CDR3 is TGTGCCAGCAGTCCTGAGACTAGTTATGAGCAGTTCTTC.

This clonotype was observed a handful of times. V gene TRBV7-6 combines with J gene TRBJ2-1; a weak D match, TRBD2 (6 bases). Deletions cut 1 base from V and 7 bases from J, with 8 bases between. CDR3 length: 13 residues. The germline V gene has CDR1 SGHVS and CDR2 FNYEAQ. The CDR3 is CASSLEAGNEQFF. The DNA for the CDR3 is TGTGCCAGCAGCTTAGAGGCGGGAAATGAGCAGTTCTTC. Full variable domain (outside the CDR3, taken from reference TRBV7-6 and TRBJ2-1): GAGVSQSPRYKVTKRGQDVALRCDPISGHVSLYWYRQALGQGPEFLTYFNYEAQQDKSGLPNDRFSAERPEGSISTLTIQRTEQRDSAMYRCASSLEAGNEQFFGPGTRLTVL.

J is TRBJ2-1 and V is TRBV20-1, with 10 bases fitting TRBD2. Germline CDR1 and CDR2: DFQATT and SNEGSKA (reference sequence). This CDR3 is 15 amino acids long. V was pared by 6 bases and J by 5 bases, with 10 bases of the junction left unmatched. CDR3 nucleotide sequence: TGCAGTGCCTGCAAGACTAGCGGGTGGGACAATGAGCAGTTCTTC. Protein sequence: CSACKTSGWDNEQFF.

The sample holds one count of this clonotype. The chain combines TRBV4-1 with TRBJ2-7, with D perhaps matching TRBD2 (5 bases). Germline CDR1 is MGHRA and CDR2 is YSYEKL. V shed 1 base and J shed 4 bases, with 17 bases lying between them. The CDR3 runs 16 residues. DNA for the CDR3: TGCGCCAGCAGCCAAGCCTTCGGGAAGGGCCCATACGAGCAGTACTTC. Translation: CASSQAFGKGPYEQYF.

This chain links TRBV13 with TRBJ1-5; D remains unclear. This CDR3 contains 14 residues. The ends were cut back, 4 bases at V and 4 bases at J, with 11 bases in the middle. Germline V gives CDR1 PRHDT, CDR2 FYEKMQ (reference sequence). The CDR3 DNA reads as TGTGCCAGCAGCTCAAGGTCTCTAAATCAGCCCCAGCATTTT. This sequence encodes CASSSRSLNQPQHF.

This clonotype came up a few times. The DNA of the CDR3 is TGTGCCAGCATCGGCAGGGAGAACTATGGCTACACCTTC. Residues: CASIGRENYGYTF. V gene TRBV2 combines with J gene TRBJ1-2; weak D call: TRBD1 (5 bases). The germline V and J ends were trimmed by 7 bases and 2 bases, with 11 bases remaining between them. The CDR3 totals 13 residues. CDR1 is SNHLY, CDR2 FYNNEI, per germline.

This sequence joins TRBV6-5 and TRBJ1-2; TRBD1 matches at 12 bases. CDR1 MNHEY and CDR2 SVGAGI come from the germline V gene. V lost 7 bases and J lost 7; bases outside the gene matches: 7. This CDR3 has 14 residues. The CDR3 loop is CASTEGQGATGYTF. As DNA, the CDR3 is TGTGCCAGCACCGAGGGACAGGGGGCCACTGGCTACACCTTC.

The rearrangement joins TRBV20-1 to TRBJ2-7; D is undetermined. This CDR3 is built from 15 residues. Per germline, CDR1 DFQATT and CDR2 SNEGSKA (reference sequence). V was clipped by 2 bases and J by 3 bases, with 17 bases between them. CDR3 DNA: TGCAGTGCTAGATCGACTGGTCTATTGAGCTACGAGCAGTACTTC. Translating it yields CSARSTGLLSYEQYF.

The chain couples TRBV6-2 or TRBV6-3 to TRBJ2-1, with D possibly TRBD2 on 6 matching bases. Germline V CDR1 and CDR2: MNHEY, SVGEGT. The V end lost 0 bases, the J end lost 4 bases, and 22 bases lay between the germline ends. The CDR3 contains 19 residues. The CDR3 bases are TGTGCCAGCAGTTACTCTCCTTTGGCTGGGACTGGCCGATACAATGAGCAGTTCTTC. Translated, it gives CASSYSPLAGTGRYNEQFF.

In this sample, this clonotype turned up a few times. The J gene is TRBJ2-4, the V gene TRBV29-1; a possible D gene is TRBD1 (6 bases). The J call may be mistaken, given a closer DNA end match to TRBJ2-7. In germline, CDR1 is SQVTM, CDR2 ANQGSEA. The CDR3 length is 11 residues. The CDR3 reads CSVEWTAEQYF. CDR3 in DNA: TGCAGCGTTGAATGGACAGCCGAGCAGTACTTC.

The chain is built from TRBV25-1 and TRBJ1-5, with a tentative D call TRBD1 (6 bases). Per germline, CDR1 MGHDK and CDR2 SYGVNS. This CDR3 contains 14 residues. The V gene lost 3 bases and the J gene lost 3 bases, with 9 bases spanning the gap. CDR3 loop: CASSEAGDNQPQHF. The CDR3 DNA sequence: TGTGCCAGCAGTGAGGCAGGGGACAATCAGCCCCAGCATTTT. Full variable domain (outside the CDR3, taken from reference TRBV25-1 and TRBJ1-5): EADIYQTPRYLVIGTGKKITLECSQTMGHDKMYWYQQDPGMELHLIHYSYGVNSTEKGDLSSESTVSRIRTEHFPLTLESARPSHTSQYLCASSEAGDNQPQHFGDGTRLSIL.

This chain joins TRBV4-1 and TRBJ1-1; TRBD1 matches 9 bases. The CDR3 runs to 15 residues. J was trimmed by 2 bases and V by 4 bases; bases with no gene match: 5. Germline-derived CDR1 and CDR2 are MGHRA and YSYEKL. The CDR3 bases are TGCGCCAGCAGCCCGGGGACAGGGTATAACACTGAAGCTTTCTTT. It codes for CASSPGTGYNTEAFF.

The rearrangement links TRBV7-2 to TRBJ2-1, with TRBD2 identical over 8 bases. After removal of 5 bases from V and 5 bases from J, the junction contained 8 bases not matched to a gene. CDR1 and CDR2 from the germline V gene are SGHTA and FQGNSA. The CDR3 length is 15 residues. Written as DNA, the CDR3 is TGTGCCAGCAGCCCTAGCGGGCTAGATAACAATGAGCAGTTCTTC. This codes for CASSPSGLDNNEQFF.

This clonotype has more than one count but fewer than ten. This chain joins TRBV5-1 and TRBJ1-2, with D possibly TRBD1 on 5 matching bases. Germline-derived CDR1 and CDR2 are SGHRS and YFSETQ. This CDR3 has 16 residues. Deletions cut 0 bases from V and 8 bases from J, with 20 bases between. The CDR3 nucleotides read TGCGCCAGCAGCTTGGTTGGCGGGCAGGGAACAGAAGGCTACACCTTC. This gives the protein CASSLVGGQGTEGYTF.

This clonotype has more than one count but fewer than ten. The V call is TRBV4-1, the J call TRBJ1-5; D remains ambiguous. The germline CDR1 and CDR2 sequences are MGHRA and YSYEKL. This CDR3 has 13 residues. With 3 bases removed from V and 6 bases from J, the gap between germline ends came to 9 bases. CDR3 residues: CASSQAGLQPQHF. CDR3 coding DNA: TGCGCCAGCAGCCAGGCCGGGCTTCAGCCCCAGCATTTT.

The chain recombines TRBV27 with TRBJ2-3, with a possible D match to TRBD2 (5 bases). The length of the CDR3 is 14 residues. Germline V lookup: CDR1 MNHEY, CDR2 SMNVEV (reference sequence). Trimming cost V 3 bases and J 4 bases, with 11 bases left between them. The CDR3 loop is CASSFIGSADTQYF. The DNA for the CDR3 is TGTGCCAGCAGTTTCATTGGTAGCGCAGATACGCAGTATTTT.

This chain uses TRBV28 with TRBJ2-5, with a weak D call TRBD1 (6 bases). The CDR3 runs 15 residues. V lost 5 bases, J lost 1 base, and 14 bases lay in between. In germline, CDR1 is MDHEN, CDR2 SYDVKM. This CDR3 is CASSRAGVFQETQYF. CDR3 DNA sequence: TGTGCCAGCAGTAGGGCAGGGGTCTTCCAAGAGACCCAGTACTTC.

This clonotype has a handful of counts. Just one base apart from a much larger clone, this may be a read error. The chain combines TRBV27 with TRBJ2-7; 7 nucleotides agree with TRBD1. The CDR3 contains 13 residues. Losses at the gene ends were 7 bases for V and 0 bases for J; bases not matched to a gene: 3. Germline CDR1 and CDR2: MNHEY and SMNVEV (reference sequence). CDR3 sequence: CASTWDSSYEQYF. The CDR3 DNA is TGTGCCAGCACCTGGGACAGCTCCTACGAGCAGTACTTC.

This clonotype has a single count. The chain combines TRBV4-3 with TRBJ2-7, with TRBD2 as a possible D gene (5 bases). Germline values: CDR1 LGHNA, CDR2 YSLEER. The CDR3 has 16 amino acids. The germline V and J ends were trimmed by 1 base and 1 base, with 14 bases remaining between them. CDR3 sequence reads: CASSQGRGLKSYEQYF. For the CDR3, the DNA is TGCGCCAGCAGCCAAGGTAGAGGGTTGAAATCCTACGAGCAGTACTTC.

This chain uses TRBV29-1 with TRBJ2-1, with 7 bases fitting TRBD2. Germline-derived CDR1 and CDR2 are SQVTM and ANQGSEA. Losses at the gene ends were 5 bases for V and 1 base for J; bases not matched to a gene: 11. This CDR3 comprises 16 residues. The CDR3 here is CSVLAAWGGSYNEQFF. CDR3 in DNA: TGCAGCGTTCTTGCGGCTTGGGGAGGGTCCTACAATGAGCAGTTCTTC.

The gene calls are TRBV2 and TRBJ2-3; TRBD2 is a possible D gene (6 bases). The CDR3 totals 15 residues. Germline V gene lookup returns CDR1 SNHLY and CDR2 FYNNEI. Trimming removed 0 bases at V and 5 bases at J, with 12 bases between. The DNA of the CDR3 is TGTGCCAGCAGTGAAGCGCTTTTGGGAGGAGATACGCAGTATTTT. Translating gives CASSEALLGGDTQYF.

This clonotype was found a few times. The chain joins TRBV2 to TRBJ2-5, with unresolved D. CDR1 is SNHLY and CDR2 is FYNNEI in the germline V gene. Between the trimmed V and J ends, which lost 6 bases and 4 bases, there was a span of 6 bases. The CDR3 totals 11 residues. The CDR3 loop is CASRTPETQYF. The DNA of the CDR3 is TGTGCCAGCAGAACCCCAGAGACCCAGTACTTC.

DNA of the CDR3: TGTGCCACCAGCAGAGGGGAGGGGTGGTGGCCCCAGCATTTT. Its protein product is CATSRGEGWWPQHF. The chain has TRBV15 and TRBJ1-5; D perhaps matches TRBD1 (5 bases). The V and J ends lost 1 base and 9 bases respectively, with 13 bases between them. The germline V gene encodes CDR1 LNHNV and CDR2 YYDKDF (reference sequence). The CDR3 consists of 14 residues.

This chain links TRBV3-1 with TRBJ2-1; possibly TRBD1 or TRBD2 for D (5 bases each). This CDR3 spans 13 amino acids. The V end lost 2 bases, the J end lost 13 bases, and 15 bases lay between the germline ends. From germline, CDR1 is LGHDT and CDR2 YNNKEL (reference sequence). The CDR3 sequence: CASSQLGDETQFF. The CDR3 DNA follows: TGTGCCAGCAGCCAACTGGGGGATGAGACCCAGTTCTTC.

The chain couples TRBV7-2 to TRBJ2-4; 9 bases align to TRBD2. V lost 1 base, J lost 12 bases, and 4 bases stayed unmatched. Germline CDR1 SGHTA, CDR2 FQGNSA. This CDR3 spans 13 amino acids. The CDR3 sequence is CASSLDLAGTQYF. In nucleotides, the CDR3 is TGTGCCAGCAGCTTAGATCTAGCGGGAACTCAGTACTTC.